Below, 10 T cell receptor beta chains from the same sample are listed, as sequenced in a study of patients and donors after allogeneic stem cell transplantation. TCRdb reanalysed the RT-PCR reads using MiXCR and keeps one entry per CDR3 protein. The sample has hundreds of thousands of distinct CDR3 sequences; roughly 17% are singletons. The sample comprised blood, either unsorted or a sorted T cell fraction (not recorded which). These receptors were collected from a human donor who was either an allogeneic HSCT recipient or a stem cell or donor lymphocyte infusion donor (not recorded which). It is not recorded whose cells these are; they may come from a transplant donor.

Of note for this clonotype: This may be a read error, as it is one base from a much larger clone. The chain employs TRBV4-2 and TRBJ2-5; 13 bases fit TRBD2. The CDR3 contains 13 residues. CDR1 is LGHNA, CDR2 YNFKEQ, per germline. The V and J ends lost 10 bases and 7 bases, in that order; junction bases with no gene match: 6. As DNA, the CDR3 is TGTGCCACCGGACTAGCGGGGGCGGGGACCCAGTACTTC. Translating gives CATGLAGAGTQYF.

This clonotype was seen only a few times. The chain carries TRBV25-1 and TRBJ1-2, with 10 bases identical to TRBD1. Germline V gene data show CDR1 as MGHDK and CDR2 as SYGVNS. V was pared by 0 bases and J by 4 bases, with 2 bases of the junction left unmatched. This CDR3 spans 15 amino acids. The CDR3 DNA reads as TGTGCCAGCAGTGAATACGGGACAGGGGTCTATGGCTACACCTTC. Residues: CASSEYGTGVYGYTF.

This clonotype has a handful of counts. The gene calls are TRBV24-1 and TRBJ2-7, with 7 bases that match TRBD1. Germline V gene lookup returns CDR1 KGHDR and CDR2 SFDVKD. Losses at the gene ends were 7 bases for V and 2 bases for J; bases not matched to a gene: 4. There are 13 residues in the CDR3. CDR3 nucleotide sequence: TGTGCCACCAGAGACAGGGAAACCTACGAGCAGTACTTC. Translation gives CATRDRETYEQYF.

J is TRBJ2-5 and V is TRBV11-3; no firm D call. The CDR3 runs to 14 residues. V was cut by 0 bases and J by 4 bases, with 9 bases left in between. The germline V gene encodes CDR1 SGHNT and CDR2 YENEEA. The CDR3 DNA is TGTGCCAGCAGCTTAGACAGTTCCGTAGAGACCCAGTACTTC. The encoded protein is CASSLDSSVETQYF.

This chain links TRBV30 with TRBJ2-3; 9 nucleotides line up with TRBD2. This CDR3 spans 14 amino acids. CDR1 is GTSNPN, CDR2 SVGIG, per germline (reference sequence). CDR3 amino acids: CAWLAGTNTDTQYF. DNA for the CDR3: TGTGCGTGGCTAGCGGGAACTAACACAGATACGCAGTATTTT.

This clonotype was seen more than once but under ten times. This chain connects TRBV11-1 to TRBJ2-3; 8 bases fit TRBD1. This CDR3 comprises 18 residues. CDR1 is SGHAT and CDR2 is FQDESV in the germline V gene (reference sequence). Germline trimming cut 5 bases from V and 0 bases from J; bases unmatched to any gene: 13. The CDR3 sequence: CASSQGQAKIPSTDTQYF. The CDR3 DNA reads TGTGCCAGCAGCCAGGGACAGGCGAAGATTCCTAGCACAGATACGCAGTATTTT.

The CDR3 DNA reads TGCAGTGCTAGTCGGGGGGGCCGGACAGATACGCAGTATTTT. The encoded protein is CSASRGGRTDTQYF. This rearrangement joins TRBV20-1 to TRBJ2-3, with 8 positions matching TRBD2. The CDR3 totals 14 residues. Germline loops: CDR1 DFQATT, CDR2 SNEGSKA (reference sequence). Unmatched junction bases numbered 5, after V lost 3 bases and J lost 3 bases.

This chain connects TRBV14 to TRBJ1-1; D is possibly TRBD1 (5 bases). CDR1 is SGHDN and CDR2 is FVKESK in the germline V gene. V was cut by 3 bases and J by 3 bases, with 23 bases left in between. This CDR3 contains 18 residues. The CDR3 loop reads CASSHARWVSGRDTEAFF. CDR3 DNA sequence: TGTGCCAGCAGCCATGCGAGGTGGGTGTCAGGGCGTGACACTGAAGCTTTCTTT.

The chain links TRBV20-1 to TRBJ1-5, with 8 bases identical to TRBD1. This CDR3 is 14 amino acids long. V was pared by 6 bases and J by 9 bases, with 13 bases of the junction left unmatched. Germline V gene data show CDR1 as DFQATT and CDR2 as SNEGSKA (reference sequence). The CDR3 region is CSAPIDGQGSPQHF. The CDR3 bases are TGCAGTGCGCCGATAGACGGACAGGGTTCGCCCCAGCATTTT.

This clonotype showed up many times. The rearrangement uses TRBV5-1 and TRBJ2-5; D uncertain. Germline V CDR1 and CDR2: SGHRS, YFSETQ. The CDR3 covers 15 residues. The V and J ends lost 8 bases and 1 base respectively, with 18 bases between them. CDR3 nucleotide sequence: TGCGCCAGTTCTCCCGTCTCAGATTTCCAAGAGACCCAGTACTTC. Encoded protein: CASSPVSDFQETQYF.